These 31 T cell receptor beta chains were all obtained from the same sample, sequenced in a study of sequential checkpoint blockade in melanoma. The data were produced by immunoSEQ multiplex PCR, yet TCRdb's version contains in-frame clones alone and is incomplete. The sample shows some 19,000 clones, approximately 82% of them seen only once. The treatment: randomized to nivolumab then ipilimumab (arm A) or the reverse (arm B). The sequencing used CD8+ T cells sorted from blood (inferred from file names), collected from a patient given nivolumab and ipilimumab in sequence. These receptors came from a human donor with melanoma.

J is TRBJ2-7 and V is TRBV28, with 7 bases lining up with TRBD1. The CDR3 has 12 amino acids. Germline CDR1 MDHEN, CDR2 SYDVKM. J gave up 7 bases and V 4 bases, and 4 bases lay outside the gene matches. The CDR3 loop is CASSSTGEEQYF. For the CDR3, the DNA is TGTGCCAGCAGTTCCACAGGGGAAGAGCAGTACTTC.

The chain joins TRBV19 to TRBJ2-3; the D gene is possibly TRBD2 (6 bases). Germline CDR1 is LNHDA and CDR2 is SQIVND (reference sequence). The CDR3 consists of 14 residues. Trimming removed 7 bases at V and 3 bases at J, with 14 bases between. For the CDR3, the DNA is TGTGCCAGTACCGAGCGGGCCCTTACAGATACGCAGTATTTT. Amino acids: CASTERALTDTQYF. The full variable domain, completed using reference TRBV19 and TRBJ2-3, is DGGITQSPKYLFRKEGQNVTLSCEQNLNHDAMYWYRQDPGQGLRLIYYSQIVNDFQKGDIAEGYSVSREKKESFPLTVTSAQKNPTAFYLCASTERALTDTQYFGPGTRLTVL.

This CDR3 is CASRSDRASNQPQHF. In nucleotides, the CDR3 is TGTGCCAGCAGATCAGACAGGGCTAGCAATCAGCCCCAGCATTTT. This rearrangement joins TRBV2 to TRBJ1-5; the match to TRBD1 covers 7 bases. CDR1 is SNHLY, CDR2 FYNNEI, per germline. V lost 6 bases to trimming and J lost 0 bases; unmatched junction nucleotides: 5. The CDR3 contains 15 residues.

The chain is built from TRBV15 and TRBJ1-1, with a tentative D call TRBD1 (5 bases). Germline V gives CDR1 LNHNV, CDR2 YYDKDF (reference sequence). V was cut by 4 bases and J by 8 bases, with 11 bases left in between. This CDR3 comprises 12 residues. CDR3 DNA: TGTGCCACCAGCACCACCAGGACAGAAGCTTTCTTT. Translation: CATSTTRTEAFF.

The chain carries TRBV27 and TRBJ2-7; possibly TRBD2 for D (5 bases). V was cut by 2 bases and J by 2 bases, with 13 bases left in between. CDR3 length equals 15 residues. Germline CDR1 and CDR2: MNHEY and SMNVEV (reference sequence). The CDR3 loop is CASSLATGWTYEQYF. CDR3 nucleotide sequence: TGTGCCAGCAGTTTAGCCACGGGGTGGACCTACGAGCAGTACTTC.

J is TRBJ2-7 and V is TRBV11-2; D might be TRBD1 (5 bases). The CDR3 has 16 residues. V was pared by 5 bases and J by 5 bases, with 22 bases between. Germline V lookup: CDR1 SGHAT, CDR2 FQNNGV. The CDR3 DNA reads TGTGCCAGCAGCACCACACAGACAGCTAGACCGGACGAGCAGTACTTC. Protein product: CASSTTQTARPDEQYF.

V usage is TRBV28 and J usage is TRBJ2-2, with 12 nucleotides matching TRBD2. Germline CDR1 and CDR2: MDHEN and SYDVKM. The CDR3 consists of 16 residues. Unmatched junction bases numbered 2, after V lost 2 bases and J lost 4 bases. CDR3 residues: CASSLGLAGPTGELFF. DNA for the CDR3: TGTGCCAGCAGTTTAGGACTAGCGGGGCCCACCGGGGAGCTGTTTTTT.

The CDR3 DNA follows: TGTGCCAGCAGTACAGGGGGCCGGTATTCACCCCTCCACTTT. Amino acid sequence: CASSTGGRYSPLHF. The rearrangement joins TRBV27 to TRBJ1-6; the match to TRBD1 covers 9 bases. This CDR3 spans 14 amino acids. Per the germline V gene, CDR1 is MNHEY and CDR2 is SMNVEV (reference sequence). The V gene end was trimmed by 5 bases and the J gene end by 8 bases; junction bases not matched to a gene: 4.

The chain recombines TRBV7-2 with TRBJ2-2, with 10 bases aligning to TRBD2. CDR3 length: 17 residues. Looked up from germline, CDR1 is SGHTA and CDR2 is FQGNSA. After removal of 5 bases from V and 6 bases from J, the junction contained 12 bases not matched to a gene. The chain's CDR3 is CASSLLLAGVFAGELFF. CDR3 nucleotides: TGTGCCAGCAGCCTCCTTCTAGCGGGAGTCTTCGCCGGGGAGCTGTTTTTT.

The chain joins TRBV13 to TRBJ1-2; no reliable D call. V was shortened by 7 bases and J by 2 bases, with 20 bases between the two germline ends. Germline-derived CDR1 and CDR2 are PRHDT and FYEKMQ (reference sequence). The CDR3 has 16 residues. The CDR3 DNA follows: TGTGCCAGCACGGTCTCGTACGCGGCCCGGAACTATGGCTACACCTTC. This encodes CASTVSYAARNYGYTF.

This clone has only a few counts. This chain uses TRBV28 with TRBJ1-3; D gene unclear. From germline, CDR1 is MDHEN and CDR2 SYDVKM. V was trimmed by 11 bases and J by 8 bases, leaving 25 bases between them. The CDR3 totals 15 residues. The CDR3 bases are TGTGCCTCCTGGGAGGCAGGACCCCACTGGGACACCATATATTTT. It translates to CASWEAGPHWDTIYF.

The rearrangement uses TRBV19 and TRBJ2-5, with a tentative D call TRBD2 (6 bases). Trimming removed 6 bases at V and 5 bases at J, with 13 bases between. The CDR3 consists of 13 residues. In germline, CDR1 is LNHDA, CDR2 SQIVND (reference sequence). The CDR3 is CASRKAGSETQYF. CDR3 DNA: TGTGCCAGTAGAAAAGCGGGTTCGGAGACCCAGTACTTC.

The chain carries TRBV19 and TRBJ1-1; weak D call: TRBD1 (6 bases). Trimming left V 6 bases short and J 0 bases short, with 11 bases between. This CDR3 contains 14 residues. Germline V lookup: CDR1 LNHDA, CDR2 SQIVND (reference sequence). This chain's CDR3 is CASSTGSLNTEAFF. The CDR3 bases are TGTGCCAGTAGCACAGGGTCCTTGAACACTGAAGCTTTCTTT.

The gene calls are TRBV7-3 and TRBJ2-7; no firm D call. This CDR3 region has 16 residues. Trimming cost V 0 bases and J 3 bases, with 15 bases left between them. Germline CDR1 is SGHTA and CDR2 is FQGTGA. The CDR3 sequence: CASSLTLAWARYEQYF. The DNA of the CDR3 is TGTGCCAGCAGCTTAACTCTCGCTTGGGCCCGCTACGAGCAGTACTTC. The full variable domain, in which reference TRBV7-3 and TRBJ2-7 provide the parts outside the CDR3, is GAGVSQTPSNKVTEKGKYVELRCDPISGHTALYWYRQSLGQGPEFLIYFQGTGAADDSGLPNDRFFAVRPEGSVSTLKIQRTERGDSAVYLCASSLTLAWARYEQYFGPGTRLTVT.

The chain has TRBV30 and TRBJ1-4; weak D call: TRBD1 (5 bases). The germline V gene has CDR1 GTSNPN and CDR2 SVGIG (reference sequence). The CDR3 runs to 15 residues. Deletions cut 5 bases from V and 4 bases from J, with 17 bases between. CDR3 in DNA: TGTGCCTGGCCAGCGACTGACAGACTTAATGAAAAACTGTTTTTT. As protein: CAWPATDRLNEKLFF.

The V gene is TRBV27, the J gene TRBJ1-1; D unclear. V was cut by 6 bases and J by 0 bases, with 5 bases left in between. CDR3 length: 12 amino acids. Germline CDR1 reads MNHEY; CDR2 reads SMNVEV (reference sequence). CDR3 sequence reads: CASRAMNTEAFF. In DNA form, the CDR3 reads TGTGCCAGCAGGGCAATGAACACTGAAGCTTTCTTT.

The V gene is TRBV2, the J gene TRBJ2-1; the D gene is possibly TRBD1 (5 bases). The CDR3 is 13 residues long. Germline CDR1 reads SNHLY; CDR2 reads FYNNEI. V was cut by 7 bases and J by 3 bases, with 10 bases left in between. CDR3 region: CASKDRVYNEQFF. CDR3 coding DNA: TGTGCCAGCAAAGACAGAGTCTACAATGAGCAGTTCTTC.

The rearrangement joins TRBV9 to TRBJ2-7; 15 bases agree with TRBD2. Germline V CDR1 and CDR2: SGDLS, YYNGEE. The CDR3 runs to 17 residues. The trim removed 3 bases at V and 5 bases at J, leaving 9 bases unmatched. This chain's CDR3 is CASSGIPGLAGGHEQYF. The CDR3 region has the DNA TGTGCCAGCAGCGGCATCCCGGGACTAGCGGGAGGCCACGAGCAGTACTTC.

The chain couples TRBV6-6 to TRBJ1-4; tentative D call: TRBD1 (5 bases). The CDR3 runs 14 residues. Germline CDR1 and CDR2: MNHNY and SVGAGI (reference sequence). The ends were cut back, 7 bases at V and 4 bases at J, with 13 bases in the middle. The CDR3 nucleotides read TGTGCCAGCACCAACGGGGGGTTTAATGAAAAACTGTTTTTT. This gives the protein CASTNGGFNEKLFF.

The chain recombines TRBV28 with TRBJ2-2; 10 bases fit TRBD2. The V gene end was trimmed by 1 base and the J gene end by 6 bases; junction bases not matched to a gene: 5. CDR3 length: 16 residues. CDR1 and CDR2 from the germline V gene are MDHEN and SYDVKM. CDR3 sequence (DNA): TGTGCCAGCAGTTTATCCACGGGACTAGCGTCCGGGGAGCTGTTTTTT. Its translation is CASSLSTGLASGELFF.

The rearrangement joins TRBV2 to TRBJ2-1, with 8 positions matching TRBD2. This CDR3 has 16 residues. V was pared by 5 bases and J by 6 bases, with 12 bases of the junction left unmatched. Per germline, CDR1 SNHLY and CDR2 FYNNEI. The CDR3 nucleotides are TGTGCCAGCAGTACCCCCCGGGCGGGAGGCTCCAATGAGCAGTTCTTC. This codes for CASSTPRAGGSNEQFF.

This chain connects TRBV5-6 to TRBJ2-7, with 9 nucleotides matching TRBD2. CDR1 and CDR2 (germline): SGHDT, YYEEEE. This CDR3 has 16 amino acids. J lost 2 bases, V lost 0 bases, and 6 bases had no gene match. The CDR3 DNA follows: TGTGCCAGCAGCTTGGTTGCCGGCGGGAGGGCCTACGAGCAGTACTTC. This sequence encodes CASSLVAGGRAYEQYF. The full variable domain, rest sourced from reference TRBV5-6 and TRBJ2-7, is DAGVTQSPTHLIKTRGQQVTLRCSPKSGHDTVSWYQQALGQGPQFIFQYYEEEERQRGNFPDRFSGHQFPNYSSELNVNALLLGDSALYLCASSLVAGGRAYEQYFGPGTRLTVT.

V is TRBV19 and J is TRBJ1-6; 7 nucleotides match TRBD1. CDR1 and CDR2 (germline): LNHDA, SQIVND (reference sequence). The CDR3 consists of 11 residues. V was clipped by 10 bases and J by 15 bases; unmatched bases: 9. The CDR3 spells CATSTGTDLHF. The DNA for the CDR3 is TGTGCCACCTCGACTGGGACAGACCTCCACTTT. Full variable domain (remainder filled in from reference TRBV19 and TRBJ1-6): DGGITQSPKYLFRKEGQNVTLSCEQNLNHDAMYWYRQDPGQGLRLIYYSQIVNDFQKGDIAEGYSVSREKKESFPLTVTSAQKNPTAFYLCATSTGTDLHFGNGTRLTVT.

The chain joins TRBV27 to TRBJ1-1; D ambiguous. V lost 5 bases to trimming and J lost 14 bases, with 18 bases between them. The CDR3 extends over 12 amino acids. Germline V gives CDR1 MNHEY, CDR2 SMNVEV (reference sequence). This chain's CDR3 is CASSKGTANLFF. DNA of the CDR3: TGTGCCAGCAGTAAAGGCACAGCCAATCTATTCTTT.

The gene calls are TRBV13 and TRBJ2-1, with D possibly matching TRBD2 (5 bases). Deletions cut 8 bases from V and 8 bases from J, with 22 bases between. Looked up from germline, CDR1 is PRHDT and CDR2 is FYEKMQ (reference sequence). This CDR3 is built from 15 residues. CDR3 amino acids: CASAFMGVRADEQFF. CDR3 in DNA: TGTGCCAGCGCCTTCATGGGAGTGAGGGCCGATGAGCAGTTCTTC.

V is TRBV6-5 and J is TRBJ2-2, with TRBD1 identical over 8 bases. The V and J ends lost 6 bases and 3 bases, in that order; junction bases with no gene match: 6. This CDR3 has 15 amino acids. Germline CDR1 reads MNHEY; CDR2 reads SVGAGI. The CDR3 region is CASSPGGPYTGELFF. CDR3 sequence (DNA): TGTGCCAGCAGCCCAGGGGGCCCCTACACCGGGGAGCTGTTTTTT.

The V gene is TRBV10-3, the J gene TRBJ1-3, with a weak D call TRBD1 (5 bases). The V gene's germline CDR1 is ENHRY and CDR2 SYGVKD. Trimming removed 4 bases at V and 1 base at J, with 23 bases between. The CDR3 contains 19 residues. This chain's CDR3 is CAISAAEPGRGWSGNTIYF. The CDR3 nucleotides read TGTGCCATCAGTGCCGCTGAACCCGGGAGGGGTTGGTCTGGAAACACCATATATTTT.

This chain connects TRBV2 to TRBJ2-5; TRBD2 matches 14 bases. The V and J ends lost 5 bases and 5 bases, in that order; junction bases with no gene match: 4. This CDR3 spans 15 amino acids. CDR1 SNHLY and CDR2 FYNNEI come from the germline V gene. Here the CDR3 DNA reads TGTGCCAGCAGTCGGACTAGCGGGAGGCATGAGACCCAGTACTTC. Translating it yields CASSRTSGRHETQYF.

The chain joins TRBV9 to TRBJ2-1; the match to TRBD1 covers 7 bases. Germline V CDR1 and CDR2: SGDLS, YYNGEE. This CDR3 region has 16 residues. Trimming at V came to 0 bases and at J to 2 bases, leaving 5 bases not matched to a gene. The DNA for the CDR3 is TGTGCCAGCAGCGTAGTTTCGACAGGGCCCTACAATGAGCAGTTCTTC. Translation gives CASSVVSTGPYNEQFF.

The CDR3 region has the DNA TGCGCCAGCAGCGAACACCATTTGGCCACAGATACGCAGTATTTT. Translated, it gives CASSEHHLATDTQYF. This chain uses TRBV4-1 with TRBJ2-3; no firm D call. The CDR3 spans 15 residues. Trimming stripped 5 bases from V and 2 bases from J, with 14 bases between. Germline CDR1 is MGHRA and CDR2 is YSYEKL.

The chain carries TRBV2 and TRBJ2-1; no reliable D call. Germline CDR1 is SNHLY and CDR2 is FYNNEI. The CDR3 covers 12 residues. Trimming stripped 6 bases from V and 4 bases from J, with 7 bases between. In DNA form, the CDR3 reads TGTGCCAGCAGCCAGGATTACAATGAGCAGTTCTTC. Residues: CASSQDYNEQFF.